This TCR beta chain stems from a study of blood T cell repertoires in COVID-19. Trimming at V came to 7 bases and at J to 4 bases, leaving 9 bases not matched to a gene. This CDR3 region has 15 residues. CDR1 and CDR2 from the germline V gene are MNHEY and SVGAGI. Source study methods: Reference gene primer amplification gave estimated nucleated cell counts. Generated by immunoSEQ multiplex PCR, the TCRdb table keeps only in-frame clones and is missing some. V and J calls and clone size are copied from that table; D and trimming were computed from the DNA. Found here are more than 95,000 clones, about 85% of them singletons; the top ten hold about 10%. This clone was seen more than once but under ten times.

The clonotype originates from a man aged 55 to 69 with acute or convalescent COVID-19. The chain employs TRBV6-5 and TRBJ2-1, with 8 bases fitting TRBD2. Sequences were obtained from peripheral blood. DNA of the CDR3: TGTGCCAGCACGAAGCGGGAGTTTGGGTACAATGAGCAGTTCTTC. It is translated as CASTKREFGYNEQFF.